This entry lists 23 T cell receptor beta chains sequenced from one sample in a study of blood T cell repertoires in COVID-19 (dated by TCRdb to the early 2020s). The library was generated by the immunoSEQ multiplex PCR assay. TCRdb limited this immuneACCESS table to in-frame rearrangements with V and J called. A share of clones is missing; checked studies link under half to unresolved V genes, and the rest is unexplained. Within this sample are 100,000 to 150,000 clones, with about four fifths of them counted one time only. Around 12% of the sample lies in the top ten. Material for sequencing was peripheral blood. The receptors here all came from a woman in her twenties or thirties who had recovered from COVID-19.

This rearrangement joins TRBV6-5 to TRBJ1-1, with 7 positions matching TRBD1. Losses at the gene ends were 9 bases for V and 1 base for J; bases not matched to a gene: 8. CDR3 length: 14 residues. The germline CDR1 and CDR2 sequences are MNHEY and SVGAGI. The CDR3 DNA reads TGTGCCAGTTTCTGGGACAGAAGGAACACTGAAGCTTTCTTT. It translates to CASFWDRRNTEAFF.

The rearrangement joins TRBV5-1 to TRBJ2-5; D gene ambiguous. The CDR3 consists of 12 residues. The V gene's germline CDR1 is SGHRS and CDR2 YFSETQ. The germline V and J ends were trimmed by 1 base and 3 bases, with 4 bases remaining between them. CDR3 nucleotides: TGCGCCAGCAGCTTGTCTGAAGAGACCCAGTACTTC. Its protein is CASSLSEETQYF.

This clone was recorded once. The V and J genes are TRBV5-1 and TRBJ2-3; 11 bases line up with TRBD2. The V segment lost 0 bases and the J segment 5 bases; nucleotides outside the gene matches: 5. From germline, CDR1 is SGHRS and CDR2 YFSETQ. CDR3 length: 16 residues. For the CDR3, the DNA is TGCGCCAGCAGCTTGGGTTCTAGCGGGGGGCAAGATACGCAGTATTTT. Protein sequence: CASSLGSSGGQDTQYF.

CDR3 in DNA: TGTGCCAGCAGCCCTGGAGCGCGGAGCACAGATACGCAGTATTTT. This sequence encodes CASSPGARSTDTQYF. This chain links TRBV3-1 (or the pseudogene TRBV3-2) with TRBJ2-3; D is uncertain. Germline V gene lookup returns CDR1 LGHDT and CDR2 YNNKEL (reference sequence). This CDR3 has 15 amino acids. The ends were cut back, 4 bases at V and 0 bases at J, with 11 bases in the middle.

The chain recombines TRBV4-1 with TRBJ2-1, with 7 bases aligning to TRBD1. This CDR3 has 16 amino acids. Losses at the gene ends were 4 bases for V and 0 bases for J; bases not matched to a gene: 6. Germline V gene data show CDR1 as MGHRA and CDR2 as YSYEKL. CDR3 in DNA: TGCGCCAGCAGCCTTCCGGACAGGAGCTCCTACAATGAGCAGTTCTTC. Its translation: CASSLPDRSSYNEQFF.

This chain joins TRBV9 and TRBJ2-7; tentatively, D is TRBD1 (6 bases). The CDR3 covers 13 residues. Germline V gene data show CDR1 as SGDLS and CDR2 as YYNGEE. Trimming removed 4 bases at V and 3 bases at J, with 11 bases between. The CDR3 DNA follows: TGTGCCAGCAGCCCAGGGGATGGCTACGAGCAGTACTTC. Protein product: CASSPGDGYEQYF.

The chain carries TRBV7-2 and TRBJ2-7; the D is unclear. V lost 1 base to trimming and J lost 2 bases, with 6 bases between them. The germline V gene has CDR1 SGHTA and CDR2 FQGNSA. The CDR3 length is 13 residues. CDR3 in amino acids: CASSLGSAYEQYF. The CDR3, as DNA: TGTGCCAGCAGCTTAGGATCGGCCTACGAGCAGTACTTC.

This clone was observed a few times. The chain has TRBV4-2 and TRBJ2-1; D may be TRBD2 (5 bases). The CDR3 is made up of 17 amino acids. V dropped 1 base and J dropped 0 bases, with 13 bases sitting between them. Germline CDR1 is LGHNA and CDR2 is YNFKEQ. The CDR3 protein is CASSQAGEAVSYNEQFF. Here the CDR3 DNA reads TGTGCCAGCAGCCAAGCAGGAGAAGCGGTCTCCTACAATGAGCAGTTCTTC.

The chain combines TRBV2 with TRBJ2-5; D remains unclear. The CDR3 covers 12 residues. Germline CDR1 reads SNHLY; CDR2 reads FYNNEI. The V end was cut by 6 bases, the J end by 4 bases, with 9 bases between. Here the CDR3 reads CASSPELETQYF. The CDR3 nucleotides read TGTGCCAGCAGCCCGGAGCTAGAGACCCAGTACTTC.

The chain is built from TRBV12-1 and TRBJ2-1; the table's D call of TRBD2 was not tested on the DNA. TRBV12-1 is termed a pseudogene. This CDR3 contains 14 residues. The DNA for the CDR3 is TGTGCCAACCCCACCGCGGGGGCACACTATGAGCAGTTCTTC. Protein: CANPTAGAHYEQFF.

V gene TRBV6-2 or TRBV6-3 combines with J gene TRBJ1-2; 10 bases are a match to TRBD1. Looked up from germline, CDR1 is MNHEY and CDR2 is SVGEGT. Germline trimming cut 5 bases from V and 4 bases from J; bases unmatched to any gene: 13. This CDR3 comprises 17 residues. The chain's CDR3 is CASSPRQGAVGSYGYTF. CDR3 nucleotide sequence: TGTGCCAGCAGTCCGCGACAGGGGGCAGTCGGCTCCTATGGCTACACCTTC.

This chain joins TRBV27 and TRBJ1-6; 10 bases line up with TRBD1. In germline, CDR1 is MNHEY, CDR2 SMNVEV (reference sequence). The CDR3 totals 16 residues. J lost 10 bases, V lost 4 bases, and 10 bases had no gene match. CDR3 DNA: TGTGCCAGCAGTTACGACAGGGGGCACGGCATATCACCCCTCCACTTT. This encodes CASSYDRGHGISPLHF.

The chain joins TRBV2 to TRBJ2-1, with TRBD2 matching 10 bases. The germline CDR1 and CDR2 sequences are SNHLY and FYNNEI. CDR3 size: 18 residues. The J segment lost 3 bases and the V segment lost 1 base, leaving 9 bases of the junction unmatched. CDR3 sequence (DNA): TGTGCCAGCAGTGAAGAGGGTAGCGGGGGGTTAAGCTACAATGAGCAGTTCTTC. Translation gives CASSEEGSGGLSYNEQFF.

As DNA, the CDR3 is TGTGCCAGCAGCCTTATTCGACAGGGGATTTCGTACGAGCAGTACTTC. It yields the protein CASSLIRQGISYEQYF. The J gene is TRBJ2-7, the V gene TRBV11-2, with TRBD1 matching over 8 bases. The CDR3 contains 16 residues. The junction had 13 bases not matched to a gene; V was cut back by 5 bases and J by 4 bases. Germline-derived CDR1 and CDR2 are SGHAT and FQNNGV.

This chain joins TRBV27 and TRBJ1-5; D is perhaps TRBD1 (5 bases). Germline loops: CDR1 MNHEY, CDR2 SMNVEV (reference sequence). V was pared by 1 base and J by 5 bases, with 15 bases between. This CDR3 has 16 amino acids. The CDR3 sequence is CASSLYGQGWHQPQHF. As DNA, the CDR3 is TGTGCCAGCAGTTTATATGGGCAGGGCTGGCATCAGCCCCAGCATTTT.

The V gene is TRBV2, the J gene TRBJ2-5, with TRBD2 matching 7 bases. The trim removed 1 base at V and 0 bases at J, leaving 14 bases unmatched. The CDR3 is 19 amino acids. In germline, CDR1 is SNHLY, CDR2 FYNNEI. As DNA, the CDR3 is TGTGCCAGCAGTGAAGAATCCGCTCCTAGCGGCCAGTACCAAGAGACCCAGTACTTC. This codes for CASSEESAPSGQYQETQYF.

The genes are TRBV9 and TRBJ2-1; 7 positions agree with TRBD2. V gave up 0 bases and J gave up 8 bases; unmatched junction bases: 17. Germline V gene sequence: CDR1 SGDLS, CDR2 YYNGEE. The CDR3 loop spans 18 amino acids. The CDR3 sequence: CASSVATGGGDYIDEQFF. CDR3 nucleotide sequence: TGTGCCAGCAGCGTAGCCACGGGAGGTGGGGACTATATCGATGAGCAGTTCTTC.

This clone was detected a few times. The chain recombines TRBV3-1 (or the pseudogene TRBV3-2) with TRBJ1-5; 7 bases are shared with TRBD1. V lost 4 bases to trimming and J lost 3 bases; unmatched junction nucleotides: 3. Germline V lookup: CDR1 LGHDT, CDR2 YNNKEL (reference sequence). This CDR3 spans 14 amino acids. The CDR3 here is CASSPGQLNQPQHF. The CDR3 nucleotides read TGTGCCAGCAGCCCGGGACAGCTCAATCAGCCCCAGCATTTT.

The chain carries TRBV5-5 and TRBJ2-5, with TRBD1 identical over 7 bases. The CDR3 is made up of 13 amino acids. CDR1 and CDR2 from the germline V gene are SGHKS and YYEKEE (reference sequence). J lost 8 bases, V lost 4 bases, and 8 bases had no gene match. The CDR3 sequence is CASSVEQGLTQYF. The CDR3 coding sequence is TGTGCCAGCAGCGTGGAACAGGGGTTAACCCAGTACTTC. The complete variable domain, with remaining parts taken from reference TRBV5-5 and TRBJ2-5, reads DAGVTQSPTHLIKTRGQQVTLRCSPISGHKSVSWYQQVLGQGPQFIFQYYEKEERGRGNFPDRFSARQFPNYSSELNVNALLLGDSALYLCASSVEQGLTQYFGPGTRLLVL.

A note on this clone: Additional DNA sequences in this sample encode the identical CDR3. This rearrangement joins TRBV6-4 to TRBJ2-2, with unresolved D. The CDR3 covers 13 residues. The ends were cut back, 0 bases at V and 4 bases at J, with 3 bases in the middle. The V gene's germline CDR1 is MRHNA and CDR2 SNTAGT. The CDR3 here is CASSDSSTGELFF. As DNA, the CDR3 is TGTGCCAGCAGTGACTCTAGCACCGGGGAGCTGTTTTTT.

The chain carries TRBV5-5 and TRBJ2-3, with 7 nucleotides matching TRBD2. The length of the CDR3 is 15 residues. Looked up from germline, CDR1 is SGHKS and CDR2 is YYEKEE (reference sequence). The ends lost 2 bases at V and 2 bases at J; junction bases unmatched: 5. Here the CDR3 DNA reads TGTGCCAGCAGCTTTGAGCGGGAACTCACAGATACGCAGTATTTT. Protein: CASSFERELTDTQYF.

This sequence joins TRBV3-1 (or the pseudogene TRBV3-2) and TRBJ2-3, with D possibly TRBD2 on 5 matching bases. The V gene's germline CDR1 is LGHDT and CDR2 YNNKEL (reference sequence). The V end was cut by 2 bases, the J end by 4 bases, with 10 bases between. The CDR3 has 14 residues. The CDR3 DNA reads TGTGCCAGCAGCCAAAGTGTAGCGTCAGATACGCAGTATTTT. Translated: CASSQSVASDTQYF.

The J gene is TRBJ2-2, the V gene TRBV3-1 (or the pseudogene TRBV3-2), with 12 nucleotides matching TRBD2. This CDR3 is built from 19 residues. Germline CDR1 reads LGHDT; CDR2 reads YNNKEL (reference sequence). Losses at the gene ends were 1 base for V and 4 bases for J; bases not matched to a gene: 10. CDR3 amino acids: CASSQVLLAGGRTTGELFF. For the CDR3, the DNA is TGTGCCAGCAGCCAAGTCCTACTAGCGGGGGGAAGAACCACCGGGGAGCTGTTTTTT.